This TCR beta chain comes out of a study of shared clonotypes between healthy human individuals. About the study: The study enrolled a couple of women and three men aged 18 to 49.

Sequencing was performed with immunoSEQ multiplex PCR; in TCRdb, only in-frame clones are kept and a portion is missing. The sample yields around 600,000 clones, more than 95% seen once. Naive CD8 populations comprised CD45RO-negative cells positively selected for CCR7, excluding terminally differentiated effector memory CD45RA+ cells. This TCR was recovered from a man aged 25-45 years in good health. The sample taken for sequencing was naive CD8+ T cells sorted from blood.

The CDR3 sequence is CASSPPLRDEQFF. The CDR3 nucleotides read TGTGCCAGCAGCCCCCCCTTGAGGGATGAGCAGTTCTTC. The chain uses TRBV4-2 and TRBJ2-1, with D perhaps TRBD2 (5 bases). The germline CDR1 and CDR2 sequences are LGHNA and YNFKEQ. This CDR3 has 13 residues. Trimming took off 4 bases at V and 8 bases at J, with 12 bases between the two ends.